What follows is one TCR beta chain and its context. The antigen this receptor binds is unknown. Mismatch with germline at one junction end may stem from a read error. At the DNA level, this CDR3 is encoded by other sequences in the same sample as well. The donors were healthy, HIV-negative adults with no recently reported acute infections or vaccinations. All donors were Caucasian adults living in Nashville, Tennessee, USA. CD4+ T cells were enriched through magnetic negative selection, after which naive cells were positively selected on CD45RA and the remaining negative fraction served as the memory subset. Blood was collected by leukapheresis, and PBMCs were isolated by Ficoll-Histopaque density gradient centrifugation and then cryopreserved in liquid nitrogen vapor phase. Analytical flow cytometry was used to check the purity and quantity of every magnetically sorted T cell population. Each sorted fraction had its genomic DNA isolated and then quantified by UV absorbance on a Nanodrop 2000c.

Using the deep immunoSEQ assay, multiplex PCR amplified TCR CDR3 regions from genomic DNA. For each cell subset, the extracted genomic DNA was distributed evenly across all wells of several immunoSEQ 96-well plates, and each plate served as one replicate. For sorted subsets, 200 ng of genomic DNA, equivalent to roughly 33,000 T cell genomes, went into each replicate PCR. The purified libraries were quantified using a Qubit 3.0 fluorometer, sized with a Bioanalyzer 2100, and then quantified again using the KAPA Library Quantification kit. Each immunoSEQ 96-well plate was sequenced on its own single-read 150-cycle Illumina NextSeq 550 flow cell. Concerning the study's data processing: Because the immunoSEQ output included only junctional sequences and no quality scores, the filtering could not be the same as the filtering used for full-length reads. Sequences were annotated with PyIR, a Python wrapper for IgBLAST v1.9, using IMGT germline references to assign V/J genes and CDR3. Reads with weak V/J assignments (E-value above 1e-6), missing CDR3, stop codons, out-of-frame junctions, or ambiguous translated residues were removed. V3J clonotypes were defined by identical inferred V gene, J gene, and CDR3 amino acid sequence. The percentage overlap between two repertoires was calculated by dividing the number of shared unique clonotypes by the size of the smaller repertoire. Repertoire richness was assessed with RTK rarefaction, the Chao1 estimator, and Recon v2.1 estimates of unobserved clonotypes. OLGA was used to compute generation probabilities for all TCRbeta clonotypes that the gDNA method yielded from a few donors. The table was pulled from immuneACCESS by TCRdb, which kept in-frame rearrangements only. Such tables lose some clones; where checked, under half of the loss comes from unresolved V genes, and the rest has no known cause. That table furnishes V, J and clone size, whereas the DNA furnished D and trimming. Across this sample there are about 1.1 million clones, with around three quarters seen only once. The top ten clones comprise 0.6% to 0.7% of the sample.

These data are taken from a study of shared clonotypes between healthy human individuals (dated by TCRdb to 2019 to 2021). Context from the whole study: A couple of women and a few men aged 18 to 49 years were included in the cohort. Per donor, leukapheresis produced somewhere between about 0.85 and 9.5 billion PBMCs. To estimate repertoire size and how much clonotype sharing occurs between individuals, the study deeply sequenced the blood TCR repertoires of about 5 healthy adults. Libraries were prepared and TCR repertoires were sequenced by different laboratories using diverse techniques, in order to increase sequencing depth and limit assay-specific biases. Per donor, three plates each were used for CD4 naive and CD4 memory, two for CD8 naive, and one for CD8 memory.

Taken from the germline V gene, the CDR1 and CDR2 loops are SGHRS and YFSETQ. The CDR3 has 19 amino acids, counting the end cysteine and phenylalanine. Solely the CDR3 DNA is kept, with 57 bases framed from the first base. Paper-wide results and their limitations: Sampling was restricted to blood, and TCR repertoires in tissues likely differ from the TCR repertoires found in blood. When several donors were compared, the shared fraction of clonotypes was about 5% for naive CD4, 3% to 4% for naive CD8, 2% to 2.5% for memory CD4, and about 0.36% for memory CD8. Clonotypes shared by all four sorted-subset donors showed higher generation probabilities than non-shared clonotypes. Based on pairwise subsampling, the degree of clonotype sharing among donors was expected to be affected by sequencing depth. Larger estimated clonotype richness was generally found for naive subsets than for memory subsets. Even with the large sequencing depth, rarefaction of the sorted-subset datasets indicated that sequencing was incomplete. Because the study included only a small number of donors, the genetic and exposure-history diversity represented was limited.

Sequencing used memory CD4+ T cells from PBMCs. The sample's cell subset or site label, decoded: CD45RA-negative fraction. The TCR sequence derives from a man aged 18 to 30 in good health. Some clones in this sample may be carry-over from other donors' samples. The rearranged segments are TRBV5-1 and TRBJ2-7; a stretch of 7 junction bases matches TRBD1. The CDR3 corresponds to CASGLSRDRPSLASYEQYF. The DNA sequence is as follows: TGCGCCAGCGGCTTGTCCCGGGACAGACCATCCTTGGCCTCCTACGAGCAGTACTTC.